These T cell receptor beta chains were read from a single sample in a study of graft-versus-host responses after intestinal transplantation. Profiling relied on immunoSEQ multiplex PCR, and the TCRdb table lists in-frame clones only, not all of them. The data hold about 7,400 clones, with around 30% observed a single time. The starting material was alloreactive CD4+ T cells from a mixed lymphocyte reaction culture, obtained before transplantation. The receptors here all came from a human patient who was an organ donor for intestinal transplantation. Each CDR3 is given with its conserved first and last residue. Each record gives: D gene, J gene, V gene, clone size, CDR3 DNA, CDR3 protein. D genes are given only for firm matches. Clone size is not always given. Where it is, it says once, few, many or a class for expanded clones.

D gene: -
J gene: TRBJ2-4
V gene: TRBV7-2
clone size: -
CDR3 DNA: TGTGCCAGCAGCTTAGTCCCACGGGTCATTCAGTACTTC
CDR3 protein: CASSLVPRVIQYF

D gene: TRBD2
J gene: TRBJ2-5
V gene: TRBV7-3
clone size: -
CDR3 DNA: TGTGCCAGCAGCTTAAGGGCGGGGGGTTATGACGAGACCCAGTACTTC
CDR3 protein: CASSLRAGGYDETQYF

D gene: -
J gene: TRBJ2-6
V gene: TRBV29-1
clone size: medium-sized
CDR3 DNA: TGCAGCGTCAGCTCTGGGGCCAACGTCCTGACTTTC
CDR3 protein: CSVSSGANVLTF

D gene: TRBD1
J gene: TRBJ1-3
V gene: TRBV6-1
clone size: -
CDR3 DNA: TGTGCCAGCAGACCGGGACAGCTAAACACCATATATTTT
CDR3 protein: CASRPGQLNTIYF

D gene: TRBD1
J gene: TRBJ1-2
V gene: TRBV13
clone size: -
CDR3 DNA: TGTGCCAGCAGCTCACCGGGACAGGGTGGTTCTGGCTACACCTTC
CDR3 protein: CASSSPGQGGSGYTF

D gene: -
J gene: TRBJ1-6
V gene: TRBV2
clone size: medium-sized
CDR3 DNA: TGTGCCAGCAGTGTTAGTAGCTCCTATAATTCACCCCTCCACTTT
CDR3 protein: CASSVSSSYNSPLHF

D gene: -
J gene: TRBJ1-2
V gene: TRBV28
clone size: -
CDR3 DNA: TGTGCCTCATTCCCCGAATACGGGAGGGGCTACACCTTC
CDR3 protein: CASFPEYGRGYTF

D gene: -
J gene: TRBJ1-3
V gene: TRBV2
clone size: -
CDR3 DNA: TGTGCCAGCAGGGGGCTAGGGGGATCAGGAAACACCATATATTTT
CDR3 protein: CASRGLGGSGNTIYF

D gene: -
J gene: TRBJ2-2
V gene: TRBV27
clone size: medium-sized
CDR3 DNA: TGTGCCAGCAGTCAGGGAAGGACCGGGGAGCTGTTTTTT
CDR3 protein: CASSQGRTGELFF

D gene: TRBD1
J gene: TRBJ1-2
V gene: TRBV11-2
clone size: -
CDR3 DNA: TGTGCCAGCAGCTCCAACAGGGGGTTGGCTAACTATGGCTACACCTTC
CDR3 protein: CASSSNRGLANYGYTF

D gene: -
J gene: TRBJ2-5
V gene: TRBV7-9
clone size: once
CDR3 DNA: TGTGCCAGCAGCAACACCGGGACTGATCAAGAGACCCAGTACTTC
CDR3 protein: CASSNTGTDQETQYF

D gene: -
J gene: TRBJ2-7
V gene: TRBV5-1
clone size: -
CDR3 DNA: TGCGCCAGCAGCTTGGCGTACTCCTACGAGCAGTACTTC
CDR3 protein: CASSLAYSYEQYF

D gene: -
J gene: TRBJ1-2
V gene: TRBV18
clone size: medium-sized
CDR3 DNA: TGTGCCAGCTCACCTGCTTCGGCGGGGCTCGGCTATGGCTACACCTTC
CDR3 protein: CASSPASAGLGYGYTF

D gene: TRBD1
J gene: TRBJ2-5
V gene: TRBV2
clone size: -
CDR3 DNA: TGTGCCAGCAGTTTCTCACCGGACAGGGCGGAGACCCAGTACTTC
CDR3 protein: CASSFSPDRAETQYF

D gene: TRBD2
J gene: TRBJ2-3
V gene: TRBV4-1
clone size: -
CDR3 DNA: TGCGCCAGCAGCCAGAGTAGAAGGGGCGGGAGAGGCACAGATACGCAGTATTTT
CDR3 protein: CASSQSRRGGRGTDTQYF

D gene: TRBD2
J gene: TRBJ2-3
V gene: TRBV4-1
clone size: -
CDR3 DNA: TGCGCCAGCAGCCAACCGGGTTCCGCGGGGGGGCGTATAGATACGCAGTATTTT
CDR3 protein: CASSQPGSAGGRIDTQYF

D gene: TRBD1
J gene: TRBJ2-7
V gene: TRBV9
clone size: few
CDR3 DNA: TGTGCCAGCAGCGTAGGAGGCGGGACAGGGTCCTACGAGCAGTACTTC
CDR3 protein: CASSVGGGTGSYEQYF

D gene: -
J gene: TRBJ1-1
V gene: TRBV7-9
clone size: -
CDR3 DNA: TGTGCCAGCAGCCCCGACTCGGGGGGTGAAGCTTTCTTT
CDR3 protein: CASSPDSGGEAFF

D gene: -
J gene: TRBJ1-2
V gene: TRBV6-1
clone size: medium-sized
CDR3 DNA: TGTGCCAGCAGTGAAGGGGGCAGGGTCACGGATGGCTACACCTTC
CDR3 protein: CASSEGGRVTDGYTF

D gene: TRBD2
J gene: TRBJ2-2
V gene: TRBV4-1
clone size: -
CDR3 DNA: TGCGCCAGCAGCCAAGTGATATCTGGGACTAGCGGATTCACCGGGGAGCTGTTTTTT
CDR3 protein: CASSQVISGTSGFTGELFF

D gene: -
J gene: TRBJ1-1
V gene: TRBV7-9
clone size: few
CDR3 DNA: TGTGCCAGCAGCTTATTACGGGAGAACACTGAAGCTTTCTTT
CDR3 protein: CASSLLRENTEAFF

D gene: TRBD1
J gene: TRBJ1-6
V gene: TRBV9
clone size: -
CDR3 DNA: TGTGCCAGCAGCGCAGATAGACAGGGAAGAGGCTCACCCCTCCACTTT
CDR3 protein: CASSADRQGRGSPLHF

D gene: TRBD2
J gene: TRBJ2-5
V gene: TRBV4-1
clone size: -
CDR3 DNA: TGCGCCAGCAGCCTATCGGGACTAGCGGGGGCCACGGGGGGGACCCAGTACTTC
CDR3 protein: CASSLSGLAGATGGTQYF

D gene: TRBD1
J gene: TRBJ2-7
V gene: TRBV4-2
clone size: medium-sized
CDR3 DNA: TGTGCCAGCAGCCGTCAGGACAGGGAAAGCAACGAGCAGTACTTC
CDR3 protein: CASSRQDRESNEQYF

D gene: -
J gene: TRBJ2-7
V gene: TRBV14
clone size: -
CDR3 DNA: TGTGCCAGCAGCCAAGATCTTAGAGAGCAGTACTTC
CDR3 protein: CASSQDLREQYF

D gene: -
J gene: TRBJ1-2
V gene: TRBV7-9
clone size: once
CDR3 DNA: TGTGCCAGCAGCTTGAGAAATTGGGGCTACACCTTC
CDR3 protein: CASSLRNWGYTF

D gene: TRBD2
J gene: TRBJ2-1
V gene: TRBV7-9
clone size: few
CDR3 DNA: TGTGCCAGCAGCCCGAGCGGGGCGGGGTACAATGAGCAGTTCTTC
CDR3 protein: CASSPSGAGYNEQFF

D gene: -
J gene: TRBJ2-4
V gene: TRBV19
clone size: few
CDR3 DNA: TGTGCCAGTATTGGGGAGGCCAAAAACATTCAGTACTTC
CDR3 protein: CASIGEAKNIQYF

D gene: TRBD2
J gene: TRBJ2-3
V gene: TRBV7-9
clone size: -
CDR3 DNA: TGTGCCAGCAGCTCGCGGGGGGGGGTAGATACGCAGTATTTT
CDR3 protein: CASSSRGGVDTQYF

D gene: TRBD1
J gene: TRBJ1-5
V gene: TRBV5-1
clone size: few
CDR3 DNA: TGCGCCAGCAGCTTGACAGGGGGTCAGCCCCAGCATTTT
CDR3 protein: CASSLTGGQPQHF

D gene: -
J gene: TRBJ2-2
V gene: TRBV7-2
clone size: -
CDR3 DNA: TGTGCCAGCAGCCCCCGACAGACGAACACCGGGGAGCTGTTTTTT
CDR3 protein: CASSPRQTNTGELFF

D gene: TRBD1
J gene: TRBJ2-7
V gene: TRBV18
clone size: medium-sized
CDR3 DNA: TGTGCCAGCTCACTAGGACAGGGGCCCGAGCAGTACTTC
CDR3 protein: CASSLGQGPEQYF

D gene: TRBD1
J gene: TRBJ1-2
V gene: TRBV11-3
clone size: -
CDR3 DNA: TGTGCCAGCAGCGGGGGGGACAGGGTAGACTATGGCTACACCTTC
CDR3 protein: CASSGGDRVDYGYTF

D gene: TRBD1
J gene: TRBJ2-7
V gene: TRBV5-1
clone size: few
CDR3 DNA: TGCGCCAGCAGCCCCGGGGACAGGGAGGCCGAGCAGTACTTC
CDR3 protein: CASSPGDREAEQYF

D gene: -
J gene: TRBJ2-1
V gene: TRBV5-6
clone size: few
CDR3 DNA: TGTGCCAGCAGCTTGGGTCCCCCCGGGGGCAATGAGCAGTTCTTC
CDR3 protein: CASSLGPPGGNEQFF

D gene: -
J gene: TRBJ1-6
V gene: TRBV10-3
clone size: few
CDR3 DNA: TGTGCCAGCGGAGTCTATAATTCACCCCTCCACTTT
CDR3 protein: CASGVYNSPLHF

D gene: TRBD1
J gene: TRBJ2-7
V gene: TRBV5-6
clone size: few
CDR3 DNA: TGTGCCAGCAGCCGAGTACCGGGACAGGGCTACGAGCAGTACTTC
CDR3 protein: CASSRVPGQGYEQYF

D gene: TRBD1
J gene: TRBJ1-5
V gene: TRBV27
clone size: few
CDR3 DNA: TGTGCCAGCAGTTTATACAGGGACAGGAACCAGCCCCAGCATTTT
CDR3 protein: CASSLYRDRNQPQHF

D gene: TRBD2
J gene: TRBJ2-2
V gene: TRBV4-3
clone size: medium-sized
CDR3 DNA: TGCGCCAGCAGCCAAGAAACGACTAGCGGGAGTTTCGGGGAGCTGTTTTTT
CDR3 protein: CASSQETTSGSFGELFF

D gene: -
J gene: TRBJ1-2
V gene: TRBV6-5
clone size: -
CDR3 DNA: TGTGCCAGCAGTGTCCCGGGGGGAGGTCCGGCTGGCTACACCTTC
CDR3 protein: CASSVPGGGPAGYTF

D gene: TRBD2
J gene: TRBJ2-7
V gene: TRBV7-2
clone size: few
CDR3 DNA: TGTGCCAGCAGCCGCCTTTGGACTAGCGGGTATGAGCAGTACTTC
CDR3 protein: CASSRLWTSGYEQYF

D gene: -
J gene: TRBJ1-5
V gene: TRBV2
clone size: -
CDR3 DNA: TGTGCCAGCACCCCCGGAGCCACAAATCAGCCCCAGCATTTT
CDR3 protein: CASTPGATNQPQHF

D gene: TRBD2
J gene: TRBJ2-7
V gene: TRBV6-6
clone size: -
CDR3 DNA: TGTGCCAGCAGTTACAGCTGGGACTACGGAGGCGAGCAGTACTTC
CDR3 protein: CASSYSWDYGGEQYF

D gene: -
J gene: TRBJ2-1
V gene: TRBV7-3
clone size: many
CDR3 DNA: TGTGCCAGCAGCCCAGGACTCTCGAGCTCCTACAATGAGCAGTTCTTC
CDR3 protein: CASSPGLSSSYNEQFF

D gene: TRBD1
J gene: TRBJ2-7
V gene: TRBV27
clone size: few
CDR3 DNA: TGTGCCAGCAGTTTCGGACAGGGGTTCTACGAGCAGTACTTC
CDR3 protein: CASSFGQGFYEQYF

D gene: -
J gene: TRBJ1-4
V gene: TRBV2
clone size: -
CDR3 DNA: TGTGCCAGCAAGCTCGACAGAGGCGAAAAACTGTTTTTT
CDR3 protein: CASKLDRGEKLFF

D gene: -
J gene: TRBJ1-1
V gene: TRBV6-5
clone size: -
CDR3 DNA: TGTGCCAGCAGTTACCAACAGGGAATCACTGAAGCTTTCTTT
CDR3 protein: CASSYQQGITEAFF

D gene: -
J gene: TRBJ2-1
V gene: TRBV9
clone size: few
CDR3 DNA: TGTGCCAGCAGCGTAGATGAGCGGGAGCAGTTCTTC
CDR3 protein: CASSVDEREQFF

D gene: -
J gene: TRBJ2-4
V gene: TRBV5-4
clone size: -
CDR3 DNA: TGTGCCAGCAGTGGGGCTCCGGCCAAAAACATTCAGTACTTC
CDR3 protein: CASSGAPAKNIQYF

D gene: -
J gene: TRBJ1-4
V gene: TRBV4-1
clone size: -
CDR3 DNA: TGCGCCAGCAGCCAAGCAGGTCCTCTATCCGAAAAACTGTTTTTT
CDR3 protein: CASSQAGPLSEKLFF

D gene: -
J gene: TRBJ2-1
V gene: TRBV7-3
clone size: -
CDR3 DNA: TGTGCCAGCAGCTTCCGTGAGGGCTACAATGAGCAGTTCTTC
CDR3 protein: CASSFREGYNEQFF

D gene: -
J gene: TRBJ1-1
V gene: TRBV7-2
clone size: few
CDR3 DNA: TGTGCCAGCAGCCCCCTTGCGGGGAGCACTGAAGCTTTCTTT
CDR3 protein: CASSPLAGSTEAFF

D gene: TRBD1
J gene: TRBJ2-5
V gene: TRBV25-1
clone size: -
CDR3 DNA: TGTGCCAGCAGGCGAGGGGGCAGAGGGGGAGAGACCCAGTACTTC
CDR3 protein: CASRRGGRGGETQYF

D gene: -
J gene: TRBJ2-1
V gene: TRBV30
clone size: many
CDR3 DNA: TGTGCCTGGAGTGATGAGAAGGGGGAGCAGTTCTTC
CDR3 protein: CAWSDEKGEQFF

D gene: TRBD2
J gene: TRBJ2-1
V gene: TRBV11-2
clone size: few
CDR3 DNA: TGTGCCAGCAGCTCACTCAGCGGGAGGGCCCTCAATGAGCAGTTCTTC
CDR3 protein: CASSSLSGRALNEQFF

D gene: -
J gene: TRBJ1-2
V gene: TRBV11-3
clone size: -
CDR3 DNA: TGTGCCAGCAGCTTAGAATCTGGGCCATTTGGCTACACCTTC
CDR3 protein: CASSLESGPFGYTF

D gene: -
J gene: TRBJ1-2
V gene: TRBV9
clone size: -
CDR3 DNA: TGTGCCAGCAGCGCAGACCAGGGCTGGGGCTATGGCTACACCTTC
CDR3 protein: CASSADQGWGYGYTF

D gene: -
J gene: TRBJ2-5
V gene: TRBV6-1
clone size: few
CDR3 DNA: TGTGCCAGCAGGAGGGCGTATGGAGAGACCCAGTACTTC
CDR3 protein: CASRRAYGETQYF

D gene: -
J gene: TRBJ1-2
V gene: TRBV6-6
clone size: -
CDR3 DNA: TGTGCCAGCAGTTACTTGAGGGATGGCTACACCTTC
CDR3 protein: CASSYLRDGYTF

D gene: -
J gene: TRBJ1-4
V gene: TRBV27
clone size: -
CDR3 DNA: TGTGCCAGCAGCTGGGACTCAACTAATGAAAAACTGTTTTTT
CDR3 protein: CASSWDSTNEKLFF